This paragraph reports one T cell receptor beta chain. A multiplex PCR was run with 60 Vbeta primers and 13 Jbeta primers. Assay used: immunoSEQ multiplex PCR; TCRdb lists only in-frame clones, some missing. In the table there are 200,000 or so clones, about 86% of which are singletons. This CDR3 is 17 amino acids long. The V gene end was trimmed by 4 bases and the J gene end by 1 base; junction bases not matched to a gene: 7. From germline, CDR1 is SEHNR and CDR2 FQNEAQ (reference sequence). The sample belongs to a study of cytomegalovirus exposure and HLA in healthy donors. The rearrangement links TRBV7-9 to TRBJ2-7, with 13 bases identical to TRBD2. The receptor comes from a woman aged 18-35 years in good health and CMV-seropositive. Sample: PBMCs. DNA of the CDR3: TGTGCCAGCAGCTCAACTAGCGGGGGGGTTATGTCCTACGAGCAGTACTTC. It codes for CASSSTSGGVMSYEQYF.